Sequencing of this TCR beta chain was carried out in a study of long-term antiretroviral therapy in people with HIV. Points from the study as a whole: Pre-ART clonal expansions dominated every time point's repertoire. Therapy changes, viral resistance and ART adherence were not documented in the available data.

The table lists this clone with a few counts. Its specificity is unknown. The immunoSEQ assay was v3.0, run at survey level. Repertoires were generated with immunoSEQ multiplex PCR, while TCRdb's copy carries only in-frame clones and drops some. The sample has about 25,000 clones; under 80% are singletons. The V end was cut by 3 bases, the J end by 13 bases, with 12 bases between. The CDR3 is made up of 11 amino acids. Germline V gives CDR1 SGHDN, CDR2 FVKESK. Samples held roughly 0.85-11 million cryopreserved PBMC, and DNA extraction followed. The chain links TRBV14 to TRBJ1-2; D is unresolved. Sequenced material: unsorted PBMCs, taken 1.1 years before starting antiretroviral therapy. This TCR derives from a woman between 40 and 55 years old with HIV. In DNA, the CDR3 is TGTGCCAGCAGCCAGTTTGGAGGGCCCACCTTC. It codes for CASSQFGGPTF. Full variable domain (missing parts from reference TRBV14 and TRBJ1-2): EAGVTQFPSHSVIEKGQTVTLRCDPISGHDNLYWYRRVMGKEIKFLLHFVKESKQDESGMPNNRFLAERTGGTYSTLKVQPAELEDSGVYFCASSQFGGPTFGSGTRLTVV.